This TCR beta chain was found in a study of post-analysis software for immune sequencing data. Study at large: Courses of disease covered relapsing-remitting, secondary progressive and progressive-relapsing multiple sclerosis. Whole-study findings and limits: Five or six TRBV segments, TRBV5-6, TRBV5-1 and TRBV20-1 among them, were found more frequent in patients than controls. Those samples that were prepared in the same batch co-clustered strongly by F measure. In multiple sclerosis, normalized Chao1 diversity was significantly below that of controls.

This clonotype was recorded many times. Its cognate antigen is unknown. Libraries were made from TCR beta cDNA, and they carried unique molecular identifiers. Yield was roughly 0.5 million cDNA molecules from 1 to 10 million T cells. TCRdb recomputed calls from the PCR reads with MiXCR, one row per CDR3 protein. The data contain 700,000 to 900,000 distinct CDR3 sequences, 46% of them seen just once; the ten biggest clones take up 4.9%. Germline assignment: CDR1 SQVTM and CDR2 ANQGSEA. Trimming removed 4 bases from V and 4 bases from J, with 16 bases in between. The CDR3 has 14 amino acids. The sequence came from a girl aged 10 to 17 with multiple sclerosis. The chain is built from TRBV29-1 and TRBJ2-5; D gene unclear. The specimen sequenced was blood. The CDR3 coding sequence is TGCAGCGTTGTGGGCATAACCTCAGCAGAGACCCAGTACTTC. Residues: CSVVGITSAETQYF.